This TCR beta chain was observed in a study of neurological immune-mediated disorders (dated by TCRdb to about 2019). A note on the overall study: Among the roughly 34 multiple sclerosis patients, relapsing-remitting MS was present in around 31 and secondary progressive MS was present in 3. Peripheral blood TCR-beta repertoires from patients with HTLV-I-associated myelopathy (HAM/TSP), patients with multiple sclerosis, and healthy controls were compared in the study using UMI-based sequencing. The 100 to 110 TCR-beta libraries covered PBMC samples along with longitudinal samples, technical triplicates, and paired sorted CD4+ and CD8+ T-cell subsets. The cohort included some 66 subjects: some 14 with HAM/TSP, roughly 34 with multiple sclerosis, and around 20 healthy controls. Study-wide findings and limitations: TCR clonal expansion was greatest in HAM/TSP patients and smallest in MS patients, who ranked below even healthy controls. No association of the MS cluster with clinical or MRI features was observed, and the need for larger cohorts was stated by the authors. Expanded clones from different subjects shared no identical CDR3 amino acid sequences, which suggests that TCR-beta repertoires were private in all groups. Repertoires from 18 of 34 MS patients were grouped by phylogenetic analysis into a cluster of related CDR3 sequences, suggesting a possible repertoire-level signature.

To synthesize cDNA, template-switch 5'RACE was performed with a primer carrying a 10-nucleotide random unique molecular identifier so that each TCR transcript was tagged. Every sequencing run yielded over 170 million TCR-beta sequences covering 15-18 subjects. Total RNA was extracted with the RNeasy kit. TCR-beta VDJ regions were amplified with primers for the TCR constant region and the 5'RACE anchor, using the KAPA Real-time Library Amplification kit. A first PCR added sample indexes and Illumina adaptors, and a second PCR then raised library yield. The roughly 650 bp TCR product was size-selected on a 2% E-gel SizeSelection system after Ampure bead purification. Before pooling, libraries had their quality checked on a Bioanalyzer, their concentration measured with Qubit, and their quantity determined with the Kapa Library Quantification kit. An Illumina HiSeq 2500 was used to sequence the libraries paired-end at 2 x 150 bp. To increase sequence diversity, about 24-32% phiX was spiked into each library pool. The source study handled its data this way. Quality-filtered reads were processed with the UMI-based MiGEC pipeline, which removed over 75% of raw TCR sequences during error correction. IMGT germline references were used for alignment of VDJ genes, and clonotypes were defined by a unique CDR3 amino acid sequence together with V-J genes. VDJtools evaluated clonal expansion, Shannon diversity and CDR3 relatedness (CalcPairwiseDistances, ClusterSamples); CLCbio workbench built phylogenetic trees. Using coefficient-of-variation modelling across technical triplicates, the study counted a clone as expanded if it had at least 8 unique UMIs. TCRdb trimmed public reads at Q25 via fastp, called clones via MiXCR and kept in-frame beta chains. Duplicate CDR3 protein sequences are folded into a single record with the most common DNA and genes. The V and J calls and clone size come from TCRdb's table, not from the authors' own analysis. Counted in this sample were around 94,000 distinct CDR3 sequences; 3.5% of them appeared once. Roughly 6% of the sample rests with the top ten.

Per the germline V gene, SGHRS is the CDR1 and YFSETQ is the CDR2. V is pared back by 4 bases and J by 8 bases, with 16 bases lying between the germline termini. Spanning cysteine to phenylalanine, the CDR3 consists of 15 amino acids. The entry retains the CDR3 DNA only, 45 bases that are in frame from base 1. For the unsorted PBMC libraries, 2 million PBMCs were stored in RNAlater at -80 degrees C until RNA extraction and were used to generate the libraries. Multiple sclerosis patients were enrolled in a US clinical protocol evaluating disease progression by magnetic resonance imaging. Peripheral blood underwent Ficoll-Hypaque density gradient centrifugation to isolate PBMCs, which were then cryopreserved in liquid nitrogen. About this clonotype: The antigen this receptor binds is unknown. Base qualities were left out, and no much larger clone turns up one base away.

The chain employs TRBV5-1 and TRBJ1-6, with the D gene not clear enough to name. The source material was PBMCs. The clonotype comes from a woman younger than 30 with multiple sclerosis. The CDR3 corresponds to CASSPSGMVDSPLHF. The DNA is as follows: TGCGCCAGCAGCCCATCCGGGATGGTGGATTCACCCCTCCACTTT.